These 22 T cell receptor beta chains were all obtained from the same sample, sequenced in a study of cytomegalovirus exposure and HLA in healthy donors. The PCR employed 60 Vbeta primers together with 13 Jbeta primers. This table comes from immunoSEQ multiplex PCR, and its TCRdb copy is limited to in-frame clones, with some not included. Its listing shows around 88,000 clones. The specimen sequenced was PBMCs. The receptors derive from a girl between 10 and 17 years old in good health and CMV-seropositive.

This sequence joins TRBV29-1 and TRBJ1-2, with TRBD1 matching 10 bases. Germline CDR1 is SQVTM and CDR2 is ANQGSEA. The junction had 8 bases not matched to a gene; V was cut back by 6 bases and J by 7 bases. CDR3 length: 13 amino acids. The CDR3 DNA follows: TGCAGCGTGACAGGGGGCGTCTCAACTGGCTACACCTTC. This encodes CSVTGGVSTGYTF.

CDR3 DNA sequence: TGCGCCAGCAGCCAAGACATGGCAGACTACAATCAGCCCCAGCATTTT. Residues: CASSQDMADYNQPQHF. V and J are TRBV4-3 and TRBJ1-5; the D is unclear. This CDR3 is 16 amino acids long. CDR1 is LGHNA and CDR2 is YSLEER in the germline V gene. The germline V and J ends were trimmed by 0 bases and 3 bases, with 12 bases remaining between them.

On this clone itself: At one boundary the junction diverges from the germline segment, which might be a read error. The V call is TRBV18, the J call TRBJ2-4; D is perhaps TRBD2 (5 bases). In germline, CDR1 is KGHSH, CDR2 LQKENI. The CDR3 is made up of 16 amino acids. CDR3 sequence reads: CASSLDHSGLKSIQYF. The CDR3 DNA reads as TGTGCCAGCTCACTAGACCACTCGGGGTTGAAAAGCATTCAGTACTTC. Filled out from reference TRBV18 and TRBJ2-4, the complete variable domain reads NAGVMQNPRHLVRRRGQEARLRCSPMKGHSHVYWYRQLPEEGLKFMVYLQKENIIDESGMPKERFSAEFPKEGPSILRIQQVVRGDSAAYFCASSLDHSGLKSIQYFGAGTRLSVL.

Here the CDR3 reads CASSLAYPSAYEQYV. The CDR3 region has the DNA TGTGCCAGCAGCTTGGCTTACCCGAGCGCCTACGAGCAGTACGTC. The genes are TRBV5-5 and TRBJ2-7; D not certain. CDR3 length: 15 residues. Looked up from germline, CDR1 is SGHKS and CDR2 is YYEKEE (reference sequence). With 0 bases removed from V and 2 bases from J, the gap between germline ends came to 12 bases.

The rearrangement joins TRBV7-8 to TRBJ2-2; TRBD1 matches 8 bases. In germline, CDR1 is SGHVS, CDR2 FQNEAQ. With 5 bases clipped from V and 8 bases from J, the junction kept 13 bases outside the gene matches. This CDR3 comprises 16 residues. The CDR3 loop is CASSADRGGLRGELFF. CDR3 coding DNA: TGTGCCAGCAGCGCAGACAGGGGCGGACTTAGGGGGGAGCTGTTTTTT. Complete variable domain (other parts from reference TRBV7-8 and TRBJ2-2): GAGVSQSPRYKVAKRGQDVALRCDPISGHVSLFWYQQALGQGPEFLTYFQNEAQLDKSGLPSDRFFAERPEGSVSTLKIQRTQQEDSAVYLCASSADRGGLRGELFFGEGSRLTVL.

V gene TRBV6-6 combines with J gene TRBJ2-1; D is possibly TRBD1 (6 bases). Germline CDR1 reads MNHNY; CDR2 reads SVGAGI (reference sequence). There are 16 residues in the CDR3. The V end was cut by 0 bases, the J end by 3 bases, with 12 bases between. The DNA for the CDR3 is TGTGCCAGCAGTTACTCCGCACAGGGAAACTACAATGAGCAGTTCTTC. Its translation: CASSYSAQGNYNEQFF.

In regard to this clone: Additional DNA sequences in this sample encode the identical CDR3. V is TRBV4-3 and J is TRBJ2-2, with 7 positions matching TRBD2. The V segment lost 0 bases and the J segment 5 bases; nucleotides outside the gene matches: 0. CDR3 length: 14 amino acids. Germline V gene lookup returns CDR1 LGHNA and CDR2 YSLEER. The CDR3 nucleotides are TGCGCCAGCAGCCAAGACGGGGGGACCGGGGAGCTGTTTTTT. Amino acids: CASSQDGGTGELFF.

This rearrangement joins TRBV28 to TRBJ1-1; D is unresolved. Trimming cost V 6 bases and J 0 bases, with 17 bases left between them. Germline loops: CDR1 MDHEN, CDR2 SYDVKM. The CDR3 extends over 16 amino acids. The CDR3 bases are TGTGCCAGCAGACGACCCCCTCCGGGGATGAACACTGAAGCTTTCTTT. It codes for CASRRPPPGMNTEAFF.

CDR3 DNA: TGTGCCAGCAGCCCAGGTCTGGACACTGAAGCTTTCTTT. Translating it yields CASSPGLDTEAFF. This chain links TRBV11-1 with TRBJ1-1; no reliable D call. The V end lost 5 bases, the J end lost 3 bases, and 10 bases lay between the germline ends. The CDR3 has 13 residues. Germline assignment: CDR1 SGHAT and CDR2 FQDESV (reference sequence). The variable domain in full, with the rest retrieved from reference TRBV11-1 and TRBJ1-1, is EAEVAQSPRYKITEKSQAVAFWCDPISGHATLYWYRQILGQGPELLVQFQDESVVDDSQLPKDRFSAERLKGVDSTLKIQPAELGDSAMYLCASSPGLDTEAFFGQGTRLTVV.

The chain links TRBV7-3 to TRBJ2-5; TRBD2 matches at 11 bases. Germline CDR1 is SGHTA and CDR2 is FQGTGA. The CDR3 contains 15 residues. With 5 bases clipped from V and 5 bases from J, the junction kept 7 bases outside the gene matches. The CDR3 DNA is TGTGCCAGCAGCACTACTAGCGGGGGTGGGGAGACCCAGTACTTC. The encoded protein is CASSTTSGGGETQYF.

The J gene is TRBJ1-2, the V gene TRBV6-5, with 8 bases lining up with TRBD1. The CDR3 is 12 residues long. The junction had 2 bases not matched to a gene; V was cut back by 7 bases and J by 4 bases. CDR1 and CDR2 from the germline V gene are MNHEY and SVGAGI. CDR3: CASTTGGYGYTF. The CDR3 DNA follows: TGTGCCAGCACCACAGGGGGCTATGGCTACACCTTC.

As regards this clone: This CDR3 is also generated by other DNA sequences in the sample. V and J are TRBV19 and TRBJ1-5, with a tentative D call TRBD1 (6 bases). The CDR3 has 14 amino acids. Germline V gene lookup returns CDR1 LNHDA and CDR2 SQIVND (reference sequence). V dropped 6 bases and J dropped 3 bases, with 12 bases sitting between them. The CDR3 bases are TGTGCCAGTAGCACTACAGGGTCCAATCAGCCCCAGCATTTT. This encodes CASSTTGSNQPQHF.

The gene calls are TRBV18 and TRBJ2-1; D unclear. V dropped 6 bases and J dropped 5 bases, with 11 bases sitting between them. This CDR3 has 13 amino acids. Germline V CDR1 and CDR2: KGHSH, LQKENI. CDR3 loop: CASSRNPDNEQFF. CDR3 bases: TGTGCCAGCTCGAGGAACCCCGACAATGAGCAGTTCTTC.

The chain combines TRBV6-5 with TRBJ1-2, with a possible D match to TRBD1 (6 bases). The CDR3 is 12 residues long. CDR1 is MNHEY and CDR2 is SVGAGI in the germline V gene. The V end lost 6 bases, the J end lost 7 bases, and 12 bases lay between the germline ends. The CDR3 DNA follows: TGTGCCAGCAGCCGAGGGGGATTTGGCTACACCTTC. Translating it yields CASSRGGFGYTF.

The V and J genes are TRBV29-1 and TRBJ2-7, with 9 bases that match TRBD1. The CDR3 is made up of 13 amino acids. Germline CDR1 and CDR2: SQVTM and ANQGSEA. J lost 13 bases, V lost 7 bases, and 17 bases had no gene match. The CDR3 sequence is CSDTGQGGVRIYV. Written as DNA, the CDR3 is TGCAGCGATACGGGACAGGGCGGAGTGCGGATCTACGTC.

V usage is TRBV7-2 and J usage is TRBJ2-1; no reliable D call. V dropped 3 bases and J dropped 2 bases, with 5 bases sitting between them. This CDR3 comprises 13 residues. Germline assignment: CDR1 SGHTA and CDR2 FQGNSA. In DNA, the CDR3 is TGTGCCAGCAGCTTCTCTGCCTACAATGAGCAGTTCTTC. It yields the protein CASSFSAYNEQFF.

The chain employs TRBV7-9 and TRBJ2-1; weak D call: TRBD2 (6 bases). The CDR3 runs to 13 residues. Germline CDR1 SEHNR, CDR2 FQNEAQ (reference sequence). V was cut by 3 bases and J by 6 bases, with 9 bases left in between. As DNA, the CDR3 is TGTGCCAGCAGCTTTGGGACTCCCAATGAGCAGTTCTTC. It translates to CASSFGTPNEQFF.

J is TRBJ2-5 and V is TRBV6-5; tentatively, D is TRBD2 (5 bases). This CDR3 is 12 amino acids long. CDR1 is MNHEY, CDR2 SVGAGI, per germline. V was pared by 7 bases and J by 4 bases, with 10 bases between. CDR3 amino acids: CASKDAGETQYF. The CDR3 DNA sequence: TGTGCCAGCAAAGACGCGGGAGAGACCCAGTACTTC.

This chain joins TRBV5-1 and TRBJ2-5; the match to TRBD1 covers 9 bases. V lost 0 bases, J lost 1 base, and 4 bases stayed unmatched. CDR3 length equals 16 residues. CDR1 and CDR2 from the germline V gene are SGHRS and YFSETQ. CDR3 protein: CASSLAATGGQETQYF. In DNA form, the CDR3 reads TGCGCCAGCAGCTTGGCCGCGACAGGGGGCCAAGAGACCCAGTACTTC.

This chain uses TRBV4-3 with TRBJ2-2, with TRBD2 matching 13 bases. V lost 3 bases to trimming and J lost 7 bases; unmatched junction nucleotides: 14. CDR3 size: 19 residues. Germline-derived CDR1 and CDR2 are LGHNA and YSLEER. The CDR3: CASSHMGLAGPGVGGELFF. CDR3 nucleotides: TGCGCCAGCAGCCATATGGGACTAGCGGGGCCCGGTGTGGGCGGGGAGCTGTTTTTT.

The chain employs TRBV25-1 and TRBJ2-2, with 8 bases lining up with TRBD1. CDR3 size: 16 residues. The ends lost 2 bases at V and 3 bases at J; junction bases unmatched: 5. The germline V gene has CDR1 MGHDK and CDR2 SYGVNS. The DNA of the CDR3 is TGTGCCAGCAGTGAACTTGACAGGGGCGACACCGGGGAGCTGTTTTTT. It is translated as CASSELDRGDTGELFF.

Note on this clone: Other DNA sequences in this specimen translate into the identical CDR3. The chain is built from TRBV9 and TRBJ1-2; no definite D call. The CDR3 has 16 residues. The V gene's germline CDR1 is SGDLS and CDR2 YYNGEE. Trimming took 0 bases from V and 6 from J, leaving 18 bases between them. CDR3 region: CASSVAPVTKAHGYTF. The CDR3 DNA follows: TGTGCCAGCAGCGTAGCCCCGGTAACGAAAGCCCATGGCTACACCTTC.